Listed below are T cell receptor beta chains from one sample, sequenced in a study of cytomegalovirus exposure and HLA in healthy donors. Repertoires were generated with immunoSEQ multiplex PCR, while TCRdb's copy carries only in-frame clones and drops some. The sample contains under 150,000 clones, just over 85% of which appear only once. The sample comprised PBMCs. These receptors all come from a woman aged 18 to 35 in good health and CMV-seropositive. The CDR3 runs from the conserved cysteine through the conserved F or W. Each record gives: V gene, clone size, D gene, J gene, CDR3 protein, CDR3 DNA. A D gene is named only where the DNA matches it firmly. Part of the rows lack a size; the others show once, few, many or a class for expanded clones.

>TRBV4-2|NA|TRBD1|TRBJ1-1
CASSQRQGAGNTEAFF
TGTGCCAGCAGCCAACGACAGGGGGCCGGGAACACTGAAGCTTTCTTT
>TRBV2|NA|TRBD2|TRBJ2-7
CASSERRGGYEQYF
TGTGCCAGCAGTGAACGGCGGGGGGGCTACGAGCAGTACTTC
>TRBV7-7|NA|NA|TRBJ2-7
CASSPNPGSYEQYF
TGTGCTAGCAGCCCCAATCCGGGGTCGTACGAGCAGTACTTC
>TRBV4-2|once|NA|TRBJ2-5
CASSQAEGKETQYF
TGTGCCAGCAGCCAAGCAGAGGGTAAAGAGACCCAGTACTTC
>TRBV5-1|NA|TRBD1|TRBJ1-1
CASTQGQGAEAFF
TGCGCCAGCACCCAGGGCCAGGGGGCTGAAGCTTTCTTT
>TRBV2|NA|TRBD2|TRBJ2-1
CASSEGSGNNEQFF
TGTGCCAGCAGTGAAGGTAGCGGGAACAATGAGCAGTTCTTC
>TRBV7-9|NA|TRBD2|TRBJ2-7
CASSLQTSGRTEQYF
TGTGCCAGCAGCTTGCAGACTAGCGGGAGAACCGAGCAGTACTTC
>TRBV4-3|NA|NA|TRBJ2-7
CASSQDRGGLEQYF
TGCGCCAGCAGCCAAGATAGGGGGGGCCTCGAGCAGTACTTC
>TRBV5-1|NA|TRBD2|TRBJ2-7
CASSLEGGGDLYEQYF
TGCGCCAGCAGCTTGGAGGGCGGGGGAGATCTTTACGAGCAGTACTTC
>TRBV9|NA|NA|TRBJ1-3
CASSPRQSSGNTIYF
TGTGCCAGCAGCCCTCGACAGAGCTCTGGAAACACCATATATTTT
>TRBV19|NA|TRBD1|TRBJ2-3
CASSLQGPMTNTQYF
TGTGCCAGTAGCCTACAGGGGCCGATGACAAATACGCAGTATTTT
>TRBV28|NA|NA|TRBJ2-7
CASRPRLIYEQYF
TGTGCCAGCAGACCTCGACTGATCTACGAGCAGTACTTC
>TRBV19|few|TRBD1|TRBJ1-6
CASSIGTGHSPLHF
TGTGCCAGTAGTATCGGGACAGGTCATTCACCCCTCCACTTT
>TRBV6-6|once|NA|TRBJ1-2
CASSTGPVGYTF
TGTGCCAGCAGTACAGGGCCGGTCGGCTACACCTTC
>TRBV19|NA|NA|TRBJ1-1
CASSPDRRPNTEAFF
TGTGCCAGTAGTCCCGACAGACGACCAAACACTGAAGCTTTCTTT
>TRBV19|NA|TRBD1|TRBJ1-5
CARVGQGFNQPQHF
TGTGCCAGAGTGGGACAGGGGTTTAATCAGCCCCAGCATTTT
>TRBV2|many|NA|TRBJ1-2
CASSDAGAGGYTF
TGTGCCAGCAGTGATGCAGGGGCCGGTGGCTACACCTTC
>TRBV5-5|NA|NA|TRBJ2-7
CASSLFPSDEQYF
TGTGCCAGCAGCTTGTTCCCTAGCGACGAGCAGTACTTC
>TRBV4-2|NA|TRBD1|TRBJ2-7
CASSLYFRTGDTYEQYF
TGTGCCAGCAGCCTGTACTTTCGGACAGGTGATACCTACGAGCAGTACTTC
>TRBV11-3|NA|NA|TRBJ2-3
CASSLDIGTDTQYF
TGTGCCAGCAGCTTAGATATCGGCACAGATACGCAGTATTTT
>TRBV27|NA|TRBD1|TRBJ2-7
CASSRIGTGGFLSYEQYF
TGTGCCAGCAGTAGGATTGGGACAGGGGGTTTCCTCTCCTACGAGCAGTACTTC
>TRBV4-3|NA|NA|TRBJ2-7
CASSQDPKYEQYF
TGCGCCAGCAGCCAAGATCCCAAATACGAGCAGTACTTC
>TRBV7-2|few|NA|TRBJ1-6
CASSAVGGRNSPLHF
TGTGCCAGCAGCGCCGTGGGGGGGCGTAATTCACCCCTCCACTTT
>TRBV30|NA|NA|TRBJ1-4
CAWSVRTNEKLFF
TGTGCCTGGAGTGTACGGACTAATGAAAAACTGTTTTTT
>TRBV18|NA|NA|TRBJ2-5
CASSPGSKETQYF
TGTGCCAGCTCACCGGGCAGCAAAGAGACCCAGTACTTC
>TRBV27|NA|TRBD1|TRBJ1-3
CASSSDRGRGNTIYF
TGTGCCAGCAGTTCGGACAGGGGGAGAGGAAACACCATATATTTT
>TRBV5-1|NA|NA|TRBJ2-3
CASSLGIRVTDTQYF
TGCGCCAGCAGCTTGGGTATCAGGGTTACAGATACGCAGTATTTT
>TRBV28|once|NA|TRBJ1-1
CASSLFGRVSEAFF
TGTGCCAGCAGTTTATTCGGCAGGGTGAGCGAAGCTTTCTTT
>TRBV30|NA|NA|TRBJ2-7
CAWGRGKYEQYF
TGTGCCTGGGGCCGGGGAAAATACGAGCAGTACTTC
>TRBV4-2|once|NA|TRBJ2-1
CASSQIEGEQFF
TGTGCCAGCAGCCAAATTGAGGGTGAGCAGTTCTTC
>TRBV19|NA|TRBD2|TRBJ2-7
CATQNPIAGRFGEQYF
TGTGCCACTCAAAACCCTATAGCGGGAAGGTTCGGCGAGCAGTACTTC
>TRBV15|NA|TRBD2|TRBJ2-1
CATRSPAGVFNEQFF
TGTGCCACCAGGTCGCCAGCGGGAGTTTTTAATGAGCAGTTCTTC
>TRBV4-2|NA|TRBD1|TRBJ1-4
CASRRGDRLNEKLFF
TGTGCCAGCAGGCGAGGGGACAGGTTAAATGAAAAACTGTTTTTT
>TRBV11-2|NA|NA|TRBJ1-1
CASSTHQGDTEAFF
TGTGCCAGCAGCACACACCAGGGTGACACTGAAGCTTTCTTT
>TRBV7-8|NA|TRBD1|TRBJ1-6
CASSPPAGTGDNSPLHF
TGTGCCAGCAGCCCCCCGGCCGGGACAGGGGATAATTCACCCCTCCACTTT
>TRBV4-3|once|NA|TRBJ2-1
CASSQESGNEQFF
TGCGCCAGCAGCCAAGAGTCAGGGAATGAGCAGTTCTTC
>TRBV9|NA|TRBD1|TRBJ1-2
CASSVGQGNYGYTF
TGTGCCAGCAGCGTAGGACAGGGGAACTATGGCTACACCTTC
>TRBV2|NA|NA|TRBJ1-5
CASGQYSNQPQHF
TGTGCCAGCGGTCAGTATAGCAATCAGCCCCAGCATTTT
>TRBV11-3|NA|TRBD1|TRBJ2-1
CASSLDRGYNEQFF
TGTGCCAGCAGCCTTGACAGGGGATACAATGAGCAGTTCTTC
>TRBV18|NA|TRBD2|TRBJ2-1
CASSPFGGAYNEQFF
TGTGCCAGCTCACCGTTCGGGGGGGCCTACAATGAGCAGTTCTTC
>TRBV6-5|NA|TRBD2|TRBJ2-1
CASSYRAGGYYNEQFF
TGTGCCAGCAGTTACAGAGCGGGGGGCTATTACAATGAGCAGTTCTTC
>TRBV6-5|NA|NA|TRBJ2-7
CASSYTVGVYEQYF
TGTGCCAGCAGTTACACGGTGGGAGTCTACGAGCAGTACTTC
>TRBV2|NA|NA|TRBJ1-2
CASSETDSGGYTF
TGTGCCAGCAGTGAGACGGACAGTGGGGGCTACACCTTC
>TRBV27|NA|NA|TRBJ2-7
CASSLSGGSFEQYF
TGTGCCAGCAGTTTATCAGGGGGTAGTTTCGAGCAGTACTTC
>TRBV9|NA|TRBD2|TRBJ2-2
CASSASGGADAGELFF
TGTGCCAGCAGCGCTAGCGGGGGGGCCGATGCCGGGGAGCTGTTTTTT
>TRBV9|NA|TRBD2|TRBJ2-1
CASSVEASGSFSYNEQFF
TGTGCCAGCAGCGTAGAGGCTAGCGGGAGTTTCTCCTACAATGAGCAGTTCTTC
>TRBV7-3|NA|NA|TRBJ1-1
CASSLSRDGTEAFF
TGTGCCAGCAGCTTAAGTCGGGATGGGACTGAAGCTTTCTTT
>TRBV27|NA|NA|TRBJ1-2
CASSFRQGNYGYTF
TGTGCCAGCAGTTTTAGGCAGGGGAACTATGGCTACACCTTC
>TRBV11-2|NA|NA|TRBJ1-1
CASRRRGYNTEAFF
TGTGCCAGCAGGAGGCGGGGATATAACACTGAAGCTTTCTTT
>TRBV7-8|NA|TRBD1|TRBJ1-4
CASSSGTGWDEKLFF
TGTGCCAGCAGCTCCGGGACAGGGTGGGATGAAAAACTGTTTTTT
>TRBV7-9|NA|TRBD1|TRBJ1-2
CASSFLRDRDGYTF
TGTGCCAGCAGCTTCCTCCGGGACAGGGATGGCTACACCTTC